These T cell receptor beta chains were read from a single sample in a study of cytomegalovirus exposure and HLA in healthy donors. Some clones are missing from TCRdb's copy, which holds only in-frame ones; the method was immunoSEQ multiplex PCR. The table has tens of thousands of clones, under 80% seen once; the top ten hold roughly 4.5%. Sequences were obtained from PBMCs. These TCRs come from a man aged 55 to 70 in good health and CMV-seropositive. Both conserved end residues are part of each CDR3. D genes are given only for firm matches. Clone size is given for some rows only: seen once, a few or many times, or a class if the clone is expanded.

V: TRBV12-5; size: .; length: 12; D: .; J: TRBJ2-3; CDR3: CASGSSGKAQYF; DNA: TGTGCTAGTGGTTCATCCGGGAAAGCGCAGTATTTT
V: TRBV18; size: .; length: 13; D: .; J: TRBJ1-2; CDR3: CASSPTLNYGYTF; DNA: TGTGCCAGCTCACCCACTTTAAACTATGGCTACACCTTC
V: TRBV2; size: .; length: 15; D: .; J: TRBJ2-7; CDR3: CASRRRGRSSYEQYF; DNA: TGTGCCAGCAGGAGGCGGGGTCGTAGCTCCTACGAGCAGTACTTC
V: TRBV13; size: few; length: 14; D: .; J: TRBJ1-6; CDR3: CASTTRTYNSPLHF; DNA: TGTGCCAGCACTACGCGGACCTATAATTCACCCCTCCACTTT
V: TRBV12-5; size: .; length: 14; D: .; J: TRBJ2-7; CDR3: CASGSGLPPYEQYF; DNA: TGTGCTAGTGGTTCAGGACTTCCCCCCTACGAGCAGTACTTC
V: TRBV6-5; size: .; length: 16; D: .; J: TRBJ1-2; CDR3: CASSYSRGGQRYGYTF; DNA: TGTGCCAGCAGTTACTCGAGAGGCGGACAGAGATATGGCTACACCTTC
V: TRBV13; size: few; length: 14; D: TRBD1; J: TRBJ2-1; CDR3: CASSGGQNYNEQFF; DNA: TGTGCCTCCTCAGGGGGACAGAACTACAATGAGCAGTTCTTC
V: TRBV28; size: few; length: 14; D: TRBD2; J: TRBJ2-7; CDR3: CASCTGTSVAEQYF; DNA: TGTGCCAGCTGTACCGGGACTAGCGTGGCCGAGCAGTACTTC
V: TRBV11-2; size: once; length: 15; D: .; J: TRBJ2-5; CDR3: CASSLGGRISETQYF; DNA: TGTGCCAGCAGCTTAGGAGGGAGAATTTCGGAGACCCAGTACTTC
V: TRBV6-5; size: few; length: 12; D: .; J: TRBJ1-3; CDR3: CASSGPGNTIYF; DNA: TGTGCCAGCTCAGGGCCTGGAAACACCATATATTTT
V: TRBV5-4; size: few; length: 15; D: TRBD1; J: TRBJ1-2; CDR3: CASSLAFGTGDGYTF; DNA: TGTGCCAGCAGCTTGGCCTTTGGGACAGGAGATGGCTACACCTTC
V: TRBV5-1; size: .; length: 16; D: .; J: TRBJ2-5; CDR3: CASSFLGPATQETQYF; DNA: TGCGCCAGCAGCTTCTTGGGGCCCGCTACCCAAGAGACCCAGTACTTC
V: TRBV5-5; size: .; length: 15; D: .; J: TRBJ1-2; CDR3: CASSDRQDSNYGYTF; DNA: TGTGCCAGCAGCGACCGACAGGACTCTAACTATGGCTACACCTTC
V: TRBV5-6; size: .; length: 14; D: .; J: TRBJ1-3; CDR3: CASSFPSGGNTIYF; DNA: TGTGCCAGCAGCTTCCCAAGCGGCGGAAACACCATATATTTT
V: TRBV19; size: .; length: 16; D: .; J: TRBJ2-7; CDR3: CASSIRRTTGPYEQYF; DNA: TGTGCCAGTAGTATAAGGAGGACTACGGGCCCCTACGAGCAGTACTTC
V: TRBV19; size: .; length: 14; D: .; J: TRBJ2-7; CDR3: CASSIRSASYEQYF; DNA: TGTGCCAGTAGTATTCGGAGCGCCTCCTACGAGCAGTACTTC